This passage covers 9 T cell receptor beta chains from one sample sequenced in a study of PD-L1 blockade in urothelial cancer (dated by TCRdb to the late 2010s). Library construction relied on the immunoSEQ multiplex PCR assay. The immuneACCESS repertoire file appears here via TCRdb, limited to in-frame rearrangements. These files lack a portion of the clones; in checked studies, under half of the deficit traces to unresolved V genes, and the cause of the others is not known. The sample records more than 45,000 clones, around 85% of which are singletons. 10% of the sample goes to the ten largest clones. The time point label for this specimen denotes: peripheral blood 6 weeks after treatment start. The specimen comprised PBMCs, sampled around atezolizumab (anti-PD-L1) treatment. These TCRs come from a man aged 60-69 years with urothelial cancer.

The chain recombines TRBV28 with TRBJ2-6, with D tentatively TRBD2 (5 bases). CDR3 length equals 15 residues. Trimming removed 5 bases at V and 4 bases at J, with 12 bases between. Germline CDR1 and CDR2: MDHEN and SYDVKM. The CDR3 DNA sequence: TGTGCCAGCAGTCCCCCCGGGGTCGGGGCCAACGTCCTGACTTTC. Its protein product is CASSPPGVGANVLTF.

The V and J genes are TRBV6-1 and TRBJ1-4; 8 bases are a match to TRBD1. The CDR3 length is 13 residues. The germline V gene has CDR1 MNHNS and CDR2 SASEGT. Unmatched junction bases numbered 4, after V lost 6 bases and J lost 7 bases. As DNA, the CDR3 is TGTGCCAGCAGCAGAGACAGGGGTGAAAAACTGTTTTTT. Encoded protein: CASSRDRGEKLFF.

The chain uses TRBV12-5 and TRBJ1-1; 9 bases match TRBD1. This CDR3 has 14 residues. J was trimmed by 4 bases and V by 7 bases; bases with no gene match: 7. The germline V gene has CDR1 LGHNT and CDR2 FRNRAP. CDR3 in DNA: TGTGCTAGTGCCCTAGGACAGGGGCTCACTGAAGCTTTCTTT. Encoded protein: CASALGQGLTEAFF.

This clone was seen just once. The CDR3 region has the DNA TGTGCCAGCAGCCAAGATGTGGAGGCTTCCAGCTATGGCTACACCTTC. It is translated as CASSQDVEASSYGYTF. The chain recombines TRBV14 with TRBJ1-2; D is unclear. In germline, CDR1 is SGHDN, CDR2 FVKESK. V was shortened by 0 bases and J by 4 bases, with 15 bases between the two germline ends. CDR3 length equals 16 residues.

This sequence joins TRBV30 and TRBJ2-5, with 7 bases fitting TRBD2. Per the germline V gene, CDR1 is GTSNPN and CDR2 is SVGIG (reference sequence). This CDR3 comprises 14 residues. The trim removed 2 bases at V and 2 bases at J, leaving 5 bases unmatched. The CDR3, as DNA: TGTGCCTGGAGTTATGGCGGGGGTCAAGAGACCCAGTACTTC. Residues: CAWSYGGGQETQYF.

V usage is TRBV9 and J usage is TRBJ2-1; 9 nucleotides align to TRBD1. Trimming removed 5 bases from V and 2 bases from J; junction bases left unmatched: 5. This CDR3 spans 15 amino acids. CDR1 is SGDLS, CDR2 YYNGEE, per germline. CDR3 sequence: CASSKGQGTYNEQFF. CDR3 nucleotides: TGTGCCAGCAGTAAGGGACAGGGCACCTACAATGAGCAGTTCTTC.

V is TRBV10-1 and J is TRBJ2-1; 7 bases are shared with TRBD2. In germline, CDR1 is WNHNN, CDR2 SYGVQD (reference sequence). V lost 7 bases to trimming and J lost 7 bases; unmatched junction nucleotides: 10. The CDR3 is 14 residues long. The CDR3 loop reads CASTAGESVNEQFF. CDR3 DNA: TGCGCCAGCACCGCGGGGGAGTCAGTGAATGAGCAGTTCTTC.

This clone was recorded once. The chain combines TRBV30 with TRBJ1-6, with 7 bases that match TRBD1. CDR1 and CDR2 from the germline V gene are GTSNPN and SVGIG (reference sequence). CDR3 length: 13 residues. The V and J ends lost 4 bases and 5 bases, in that order; junction bases with no gene match: 2. CDR3 residues: CAWTDRNNSPLHF. The CDR3 region has the DNA TGTGCCTGGACGGACAGGAATAATTCACCCCTCCACTTT.

This chain uses TRBV27 with TRBJ1-1; D unresolved. Trimming cost V 3 bases and J 10 bases, with 12 bases left between them. This CDR3 spans 12 amino acids. Per germline, CDR1 MNHEY and CDR2 SMNVEV (reference sequence). The CDR3 is CASSFVGGSAFF. DNA for the CDR3: TGTGCCAGCAGTTTTGTCGGAGGCTCAGCTTTCTTT.